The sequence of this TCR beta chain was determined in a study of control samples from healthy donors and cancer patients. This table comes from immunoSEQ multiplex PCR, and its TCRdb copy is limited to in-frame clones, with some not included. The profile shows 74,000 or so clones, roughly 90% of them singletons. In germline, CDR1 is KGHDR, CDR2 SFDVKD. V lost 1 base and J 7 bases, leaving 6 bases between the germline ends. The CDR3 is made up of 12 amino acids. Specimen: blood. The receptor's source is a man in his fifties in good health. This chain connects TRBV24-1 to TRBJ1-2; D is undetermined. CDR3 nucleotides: TGTGCCACCAGTGATTTACGGGGTGGCTACACCTTC. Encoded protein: CATSDLRGGYTF.